The next 32 T cell receptor beta chains were all read from a single sample in a study of tumor-infiltrating lymphocytes in oesophageal squamous cell carcinoma. MiXCR, run by TCRdb on the PCR reads, gives a single entry per CDR3 protein. Among approximately 13,000 distinct CDR3 sequences, 50% to 65% were seen once, and the ten largest hold about 31%. The specimen was esophageal tumor tissue. These receptors were obtained from a female donor with esophageal squamous cell carcinoma.

V gene TRBV24-1 combines with J gene TRBJ2-7, with TRBD1 as a possible D gene (5 bases). The end of the DNA is better explained by TRBJ2-1, so the J call may be wrong. This CDR3 comprises 13 residues. Germline loops: CDR1 KGHDR, CDR2 SFDVKD. The CDR3, as DNA: TGTGCCACCAGTCCCCCGCAGGGCTACGAGCAGTTCTTC. Translation gives CATSPPQGYEQFF.

On this clonotype: This CDR3 fails to terminate in the conserved phenylalanine or tryptophan, so it likely reflects a read error. The DNA is omitted, as the CDR3 cannot be located on it reliably, and the CDR3 follows TCRdb's listing. This rearrangement joins TRBV7-2 to TRBJ2-3; the tabulated D call, TRBD1, remains unverified against the DNA. CDR1 is SGHTA, CDR2 FQGNSA, per germline. Termini included, the CDR3 measures 17 amino acids. Here the CDR3 reads CASSLGGQTYNEQYFGP.

On this clonotype: A much larger clone differs from this one at a single base, so this may be a read error. The chain joins TRBV11-2 to TRBJ2-4, with D tentatively TRBD2 (7 bases). Germline CDR1 is SGHAT and CDR2 is FQNNGV. Trimming took 6 bases from V and 16 from J, leaving 25 bases between them. This CDR3 has 14 amino acids. The chain's CDR3 is CASSRGGESREHYF. The CDR3 DNA follows: TGTGCCAGCAGTCGAGGGGGGGAGTCCAGAGAGCACTACTTC.

V and J are TRBV7-8 and TRBJ2-1; D is perhaps TRBD2 (5 bases). The closer fit of TRBJ2-7 to the DNA end suggests the J call may be wrong. This CDR3 contains 16 residues. CDR1 is SGHVS, CDR2 FQNEAQ, per germline. CDR3 nucleotide sequence: TGTGCCAGCAGCTTGGGTTTGGCGGGTGGATTCTACGAGCAGTACTTC. Translated, it gives CASSLGLAGGFYEQYF.

This sequence joins TRBV6-9 and TRBJ2-1; perhaps D is TRBD1 or TRBD2 (6 bases each). With the DNA end fitting TRBJ2-5 better, the J assignment may be wrong. This CDR3 is 14 amino acids long. CDR1 is MNHGY, CDR2 SVAAGI, per germline. CDR3 region: CASSSEGGQETQYF. As DNA, the CDR3 is TGTGCCAGCAGTTCGGAGGGGGGCCAAGAGACCCAGTACTTC.

The gene calls are TRBV6-8 and TRBJ2-7; 10 bases match TRBD2. V was pared by 4 bases and J by 2 bases, with 2 bases of the junction left unmatched. This CDR3 spans 14 amino acids. Germline loops: CDR1 MNHGY, CDR2 SAAAGT. This chain's CDR3 is CASSFTSGTYEQYF. CDR3 sequence (DNA): TGTGCCAGCAGTTTTACTAGCGGGACCTACGAGCAGTACTTC.

This clonotype came up once. V and J are TRBV27 and TRBJ2-5; TRBD1 or TRBD2 may be the D gene (5 bases each). The end of the DNA fits TRBJ2-7 better, so the J call may be wrong. The CDR3 runs 13 residues. CDR1 is MNHEY, CDR2 SMNVEV, per germline (reference sequence). As DNA, the CDR3 is TGTGCCAGCAGTTATGGGGGAAGGAGCGAGCAGTACTTC. Its protein is CASSYGGRSEQYF.

This clonotype was recorded once. The chain links TRBV12-3 or TRBV12-4 to TRBJ2-6; TRBD1 matches 8 bases. This CDR3 is 16 amino acids long. The V and J ends lost 4 bases and 4 bases, in that order; junction bases with no gene match: 6. The CDR3 DNA reads TGTGCCAGCAGTTCCTGGACAGGGAAAGGGGCCAACGTCCTGACTTTC. It is translated as CASSSWTGKGANVLTF.

V and J are TRBV7-3 and TRBJ2-3; D is perhaps TRBD1 or TRBD2 (5 bases each). The germline V and J ends were trimmed by 1 base and 6 bases, with 14 bases remaining between them. There are 15 residues in the CDR3. Germline values: CDR1 SGHTA, CDR2 FQGTGA. The CDR3 DNA follows: TGTGCCAGCAGCTTAAGGGGGATAGTTACCGATACGCAGTATTTT. It translates to CASSLRGIVTDTQYF.

The genes are TRBV6-1 and TRBJ2-1; D tentatively reads TRBD1 or TRBD2 (6 bases each). This CDR3 spans 15 amino acids. The V gene lost 7 bases and the J gene lost 8 bases, with 21 bases spanning the gap. Germline V gene sequence: CDR1 MNHNS, CDR2 SASEGT. For the CDR3, the DNA is TGTGCCAGCAAGGCCCTCGACGGGGGCCTTCATGAGCAGTTCTTC. It codes for CASKALDGGLHEQFF.

The chain is built from TRBV7-8 and TRBJ2-1; 7 bases align to TRBD1. The CDR3 has 18 amino acids. Germline V gives CDR1 SGHVS, CDR2 FQNEAQ. V lost 5 bases and J lost 4; bases outside the gene matches: 17. Here the CDR3 reads CASSKGYGTETYYNEQFF. Here the CDR3 DNA reads TGTGCCAGCAGCAAGGGGTACGGGACAGAGACATATTACAATGAGCAGTTCTTC.

V gene TRBV2 combines with J gene TRBJ2-4; 7 bases are shared with TRBD1. The J call is doubtful: the DNA matches TRBJ2-7 better. This CDR3 contains 15 residues. The germline CDR1 and CDR2 sequences are SNHLY and FYNNEI. Written as DNA, the CDR3 is TGTGCCAGCACGTTCCAAGGGACAGTCTCCTACGAGCAGTACTTC. This encodes CASTFQGTVSYEQYF.

Details on this clonotype: A junction boundary mismatches the germline segment, possibly from a read error. The rearrangement links TRBV24-1 to TRBJ2-7; TRBD2 aligns across 12 bases. The J call is doubtful: the DNA matches TRBJ2-1 better. Germline V gene lookup returns CDR1 KGHDR and CDR2 SFDVKD. CDR3 length equals 16 residues. The CDR3 coding sequence is TGTGCCACCGGTGATACCGGACTAGCGGGGCGCAATGAGCAGTTCTTC. Translated, it gives CATGDTGLAGRNEQFF.

Relative to its sample, this clonotype is medium-sized. The genes are TRBV6-1 and TRBJ2-1; 12 bases agree with TRBD2. This CDR3 comprises 17 residues. Germline V lookup: CDR1 MNHNS, CDR2 SASEGT. J lost 7 bases, V lost 5 bases, and 12 bases had no gene match. This CDR3 is CASSRTGLAGNRNEQFF. CDR3 coding DNA: TGTGCCAGCAGTCGCACCGGACTAGCGGGAAACAGGAATGAGCAGTTCTTC.

This chain connects TRBV7-2 to TRBJ2-1; D unclear. Germline V gene lookup returns CDR1 SGHTA and CDR2 FQGNSA. Trimming took 1 base from V and 4 from J, leaving 11 bases between them. The CDR3 totals 15 residues. The CDR3 loop reads CASSLDLGYYNEQFF. CDR3 DNA: TGTGCCAGCAGCTTAGATCTTGGCTATTACAATGAGCAGTTCTTC.

To note about this clonotype: The junction and the germline gene differ at one end; a read error may be behind it. The genes are TRBV7-6 and TRBJ2-5; the D gene is possibly TRBD1 (6 bases). Matching the DNA end better, TRBJ2-7 makes the J call doubtful. The germline V gene encodes CDR1 SGHVS and CDR2 FNYEAQ. This CDR3 comprises 16 residues. For the CDR3, the DNA is TGTGCTAGCAGCTTACCACACAGGGTCGGAGCCTACGAGCAGTACTTC. As protein: CASSLPHRVGAYEQYF.

The rearrangement joins TRBV11-2 to TRBJ2-5; D may be TRBD1 (6 bases). CDR1 is SGHAT, CDR2 FQNNGV, per germline. Trimming stripped 10 bases from V and 4 bases from J, with 16 bases between. The CDR3 runs 13 residues. The DNA of the CDR3 is TGTGCCACCGCACAGGGTCCAGGAGAGACCCAGTACTTC. It codes for CATAQGPGETQYF. Full variable domain (missing parts from reference TRBV11-2 and TRBJ2-5): EAGVAQSPRYKIIEKRQSVAFWCNPISGHATLYWYQQILGQGPKLLIQFQNNGVVDDSQLPKDRFSAERLKGVDSTLKIQPAKLEDSAVYLCATAQGPGETQYFGPGTRLLVL.

Concerning this clonotype itself: The junction shows a germline mismatch at one end, possibly a read error. The V call is TRBV12-3 or TRBV12-4, the J call TRBJ2-5; tentative D call: TRBD1 (6 bases). The J call may be mistaken, given a closer DNA end match to TRBJ2-1. The CDR3 loop spans 13 amino acids. The DNA of the CDR3 is TGCGCCAGCAGCCCGGTGCAGGGGACCGAGCAGTTCTTC. It encodes CASSPVQGTEQFF.

The CDR3 here is CASSSLAGYEQYF. The CDR3 DNA follows: TGTGCCAGCAGTTCACTAGCGGGATACGAGCAGTACTTC. This chain joins TRBV7-2 and TRBJ2-7; TRBD2 matches at 10 bases. V lost 6 bases to trimming and J lost 4 bases; unmatched junction nucleotides: 3. CDR1 is SGHTA and CDR2 is FQGNSA in the germline V gene. The CDR3 is 13 amino acids.

The chain recombines TRBV6-1 with TRBJ2-3; D may be TRBD2 (7 bases). This CDR3 is 13 amino acids long. Germline V gene data show CDR1 as MNHNS and CDR2 as SASEGT. The V and J ends lost 10 bases and 3 bases respectively, with 14 bases between them. In nucleotides, the CDR3 is TGTGCCACCGAAAAGGGGGGGACAGATACGCAGTATTTT. Translation: CATEKGGTDTQYF.

The table lists this clonotype with many counts. This may arise from a read error, as a much more abundant clone is one base away. The chain links TRBV11-3 to TRBJ2-5; the match to TRBD2 covers 8 bases. J was trimmed by 11 bases and V by 5 bases; bases with no gene match: 10. The CDR3 length is 13 residues. Germline lookup yields CDR1 SGHNT and CDR2 YENEEA. The CDR3 coding sequence is TGTGCCAGCAGCCCCGGGGGGGCCAAGGAGCAGTACTTC. This gives the protein CASSPGGAKEQYF.

The rearrangement joins TRBV6-1 to TRBJ1-5; no reliable D call. The CDR3 contains 16 residues. The germline V and J ends were trimmed by 2 bases and 5 bases, with 16 bases remaining between them. Germline V gene data show CDR1 as MNHNS and CDR2 as SASEGT. CDR3: CASSELVGSGDQPQHF. The CDR3 nucleotides read TGTGCCAGCAGTGAACTGGTCGGGAGTGGGGATCAGCCCCAGCATTTT.

This clonotype was detected once. The chain is built from TRBV7-2 and TRBJ1-1, with D tentatively TRBD1 (5 bases). The germline gives CDR1 SGHTA, CDR2 FQGNSA. V was cut by 6 bases and J by 0 bases, with 11 bases left in between. The CDR3 extends over 14 amino acids. The CDR3 reads CASSPGHLNTEAFF. The CDR3 DNA reads as TGTGCCAGCAGTCCAGGACACCTGAACACTGAAGCTTTCTTT.

The chain has TRBV7-4 and TRBJ1-2; unclear D gene. The CDR3 runs to 13 residues. Germline assignment: CDR1 SGHVT and CDR2 SQSDAQ. The germline V and J ends were trimmed by 1 base and 8 bases, with 11 bases remaining between them. The CDR3 here is CASSLETLLGYTF. For the CDR3, the DNA is TGTGCCAGCAGCTTAGAGACATTGTTAGGCTACACCTTC.

This chain connects TRBV7-3 to TRBJ1-1, with D perhaps matching TRBD1 (5 bases). This CDR3 is 15 amino acids long. Trimming took 0 bases from V and 5 from J, leaving 13 bases between them. CDR1 is SGHTA and CDR2 is FQGTGA in the germline V gene. CDR3 amino acids: CASSLTGVRNTEAFF. DNA of the CDR3: TGTGCCAGCAGCTTAACAGGGGTTCGGAATACTGAAGCTTTCTTT.

This clonotype was observed once. The chain links TRBV6-5 to TRBJ2-7; 8 bases match TRBD2. The length of the CDR3 is 15 residues. Germline assignment: CDR1 MNHEY and CDR2 SVGAGI. With V trimmed by 5 bases and J by 7 bases, 13 bases remained unmatched. CDR3: CASSDFLGRAVEQYF. CDR3 nucleotide sequence: TGTGCCAGCAGTGATTTTCTCGGGAGGGCCGTTGAGCAGTACTTC.

The gene calls are TRBV5-1 and TRBJ2-1; 10 bases are shared with TRBD1. CDR3 size: 15 residues. Germline CDR1 and CDR2: SGHRS and YFSETQ. Trimming at V came to 5 bases and at J to 2 bases, leaving 4 bases not matched to a gene. This CDR3 reads CASRKGQGTYNEQFF. The CDR3 region has the DNA TGCGCCAGCAGAAAGGGACAGGGGACCTACAATGAGCAGTTCTTC.

Turning to this clonotype: Compared with germline, one end of the junction differs, possibly owing to a read error. The chain uses TRBV7-7 and TRBJ2-5; 7 bases align to TRBD2. CDR1 SSHAT and CDR2 FNYEAQ come from the germline V gene (reference sequence). The CDR3 is 14 residues long. DNA for the CDR3: TGTGCTAGCAGCGTCGGACTAGTAGAGGAGACCCAGTACTTC. This codes for CASSVGLVEETQYF.

The table lists this clonotype with a few counts. The chain couples TRBV7-4 to TRBJ2-1; 12 positions match TRBD2. The better agreement between TRBJ2-7 and the DNA end casts doubt on the J call. Germline V lookup: CDR1 SGHVT, CDR2 SQSDAQ. This CDR3 has 18 residues. CDR3 in amino acids: CASSHRLAGASPSYEQYF. CDR3 DNA: TGTGCCAGCAGCCACCGACTAGCGGGGGCCTCACCCTCCTACGAGCAGTACTTC.

This chain connects TRBV14 to TRBJ2-5; D is ambiguous. Judging by the DNA end, TRBJ2-1 fits better; the J call may be wrong. The CDR3 spans 19 residues. The germline gives CDR1 SGHDN, CDR2 FVKESK. The CDR3 coding sequence is TGTGCCAGCAGCAAGCAGAACTTTGTCCGAACGCGTTCCTACAATGAGCAGTTCTTC. Its translation: CASSKQNFVRTRSYNEQFF.

The chain joins TRBV6-1 to TRBJ1-2; possibly TRBD1 for D (6 bases). Germline lookup yields CDR1 MNHNS and CDR2 SASEGT. There are 14 residues in the CDR3. V gave up 4 bases and J gave up 8 bases, with 17 bases separating them. The CDR3 sequence is CASSVQVQGGGYTF. In nucleotides, the CDR3 is TGTGCCAGCAGTGTACAGGTACAGGGAGGAGGCTACACCTTC.

This clonotype was picked up a small number of times. A read error is likely, as this CDR3 ends without the conserved phenylalanine or tryptophan. It is unclear where the CDR3 begins or ends on the DNA, so no DNA is shown, and the CDR3 is as TCRdb lists it. The J gene is TRBJ2-7, the V gene TRBV5-1. Germline V gene sequence: CDR1 SGHRS, CDR2 YFSETQ. The CDR3 length is 16 residues, termini included. CDR3: CASSLGTNLVGYTFGS.